This T cell receptor beta chain was identified in a study of T cell changes during pregnancy in multiple sclerosis. The method was immunoSEQ multiplex PCR; TCRdb's version includes in-frame clones alone and lacks a portion of them. The sample has 45,000 to 50,000 clones, roughly 92% seen once. Germline CDR1 is LNHDA and CDR2 is SQIVND (reference sequence). This CDR3 comprises 16 residues. The ends were cut back, 5 bases at V and 0 bases at J, with 13 bases in the middle. The gene calls are TRBV19 and TRBJ2-2; D is possibly TRBD1 (6 bases). This specimen was CD4+ T cells from peripheral blood mononuclear cells, taken in the second trimester of pregnancy. This receptor was identified in a female donor in good health, enrolled as a control in a pregnancy study. The CDR3 loop is CASSVTGTPNTGELFF. The CDR3 DNA reads as TGTGCCAGTAGTGTAACCGGGACACCGAACACCGGGGAGCTGTTTTTT.